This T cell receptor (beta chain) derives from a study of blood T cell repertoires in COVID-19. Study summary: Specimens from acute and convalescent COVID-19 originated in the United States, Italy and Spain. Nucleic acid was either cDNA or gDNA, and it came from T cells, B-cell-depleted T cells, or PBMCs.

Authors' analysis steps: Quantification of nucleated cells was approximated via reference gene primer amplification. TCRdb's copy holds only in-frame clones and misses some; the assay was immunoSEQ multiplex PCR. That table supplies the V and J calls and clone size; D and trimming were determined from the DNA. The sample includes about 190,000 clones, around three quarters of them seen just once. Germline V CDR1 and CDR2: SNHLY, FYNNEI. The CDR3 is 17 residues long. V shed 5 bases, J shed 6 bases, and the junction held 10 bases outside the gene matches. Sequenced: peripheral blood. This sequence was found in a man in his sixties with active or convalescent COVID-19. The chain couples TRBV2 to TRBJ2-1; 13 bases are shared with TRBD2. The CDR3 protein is CASSKTGLAGALNEQFF. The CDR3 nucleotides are TGTGCCAGCAGTAAAACTGGACTAGCGGGAGCCCTCAATGAGCAGTTCTTC.